This entry lists 10 T cell receptor beta chains sequenced from one sample in a study of T cell responses to AZD1222 COVID-19 vaccine. Repertoires were generated with immunoSEQ multiplex PCR, while TCRdb's copy carries only in-frame clones and drops some. This sample has tens of thousands of clones, with over 75% found just once. The sample in question was peripheral blood, obtained on day 0 of AZD1222 vaccination. The receptor source for this set is an adult in good health.

V and J are TRBV3-1 (or the pseudogene TRBV3-2) and TRBJ2-1; D not resolved. V lost 4 bases to trimming and J lost 0 bases, with 13 bases between them. Germline assignment: CDR1 LGHDT and CDR2 YNNKEL (reference sequence). The CDR3 loop spans 16 amino acids. The CDR3 bases are TGTGCCAGCAGCCGCCTCCCGCGCGGCTCCTACAATGAGCAGTTCTTC. The encoded protein is CASSRLPRGSYNEQFF.

The table lists this clone with a few counts. The chain uses TRBV25-1 and TRBJ2-7; D may be TRBD1 (5 bases). The CDR3 sequence is 11 residues long. Germline V gives CDR1 MGHDK, CDR2 SYGVNS. Trimming removed 6 bases from V and 3 bases from J, with 6 bases in between. For the CDR3, the DNA is TGTGCCAGCAGGGACAACTACGAGCAGTACTTC. Its protein is CASRDNYEQYF.

The chain recombines TRBV5-1 with TRBJ1-4; D is undetermined. Germline loops: CDR1 SGHRS, CDR2 YFSETQ. The CDR3 totals 14 residues. V was pared by 4 bases and J by 5 bases, with 12 bases between. In DNA, the CDR3 is TGCGCCAGCAGCCCGACCGGAGGGAATGAAAAACTGTTTTTT. This gives the protein CASSPTGGNEKLFF.

The rearrangement uses TRBV11-2 and TRBJ2-5, with D tentatively TRBD1 (5 bases). There are 14 residues in the CDR3. The V end was cut by 1 base, the J end by 2 bases, with 8 bases between. The V gene's germline CDR1 is SGHAT and CDR2 FQNNGV. CDR3 coding DNA: TGTGCCAGCAGCTTAGTTCCAGGGCAAGAGACCCAGTACTTC. Amino acids: CASSLVPGQETQYF.

The DNA of the CDR3 is TGTGCCAGCAGCTTGGGGAGCCTAGCGGGAAGCCTTTACAATGAGCAGTTCTTC. This translates into CASSLGSLAGSLYNEQFF. The chain recombines TRBV5-4 with TRBJ2-1; TRBD2 aligns across 9 bases. After removal of 0 bases from V and 4 bases from J, the junction contained 11 bases not matched to a gene. The CDR3 covers 18 residues. The germline V gene encodes CDR1 SGHNT and CDR2 YYREEE (reference sequence).

The genes are TRBV27 and TRBJ1-4; D gene uncertain. V lost 6 bases and J 5 bases, leaving 13 bases between the germline ends. This CDR3 region has 14 residues. Germline V gene sequence: CDR1 MNHEY, CDR2 SMNVEV (reference sequence). CDR3 region: CASRLDPGNEKLFF. CDR3 nucleotide sequence: TGTGCCAGCAGACTGGACCCCGGGAATGAAAAACTGTTTTTT.

CDR3 amino acids: CASSLRVDIQYF. CDR3 bases: TGTGCCAGCAGCCTCAGGGTGGACATTCAGTACTTC. The genes are TRBV28 and TRBJ2-4; a possible D gene is TRBD1 (5 bases). V lost 6 bases and J 8 bases, leaving 11 bases between the germline ends. Per the germline V gene, CDR1 is MDHEN and CDR2 is SYDVKM. CDR3 length equals 12 residues.

This chain joins TRBV5-5 and TRBJ2-7, with D unclear. V gave up 3 bases and J gave up 0 bases, with 1 base separating them. Per the germline V gene, CDR1 is SGHKS and CDR2 is YYEKEE (reference sequence). The CDR3 is 11 residues long. The CDR3 reads CASSSSYEQYF. The CDR3 DNA sequence: TGTGCCAGCAGCTCCTCCTACGAGCAGTACTTC.

The chain uses TRBV28 and TRBJ2-3, with D possibly being TRBD1 or TRBD2 (6 bases each). The germline gives CDR1 MDHEN, CDR2 SYDVKM. With 11 bases removed from V and 6 bases from J, the gap between germline ends came to 18 bases. CDR3 length equals 13 residues. The CDR3 region has the DNA TGTGCCGGATCAACCGGGGGCAGGGATACGCAGTATTTT. Its protein product is CAGSTGGRDTQYF.

As DNA, the CDR3 is TGTGCCAGCAGCTTGGGTGGTATGAACACTGAAGCTTTCTTT. It specifies CASSLGGMNTEAFF. The V and J genes are TRBV5-8 and TRBJ1-1; D call uncertain. V was shortened by 0 bases and J by 0 bases, with 6 bases between the two germline ends. This CDR3 contains 14 residues. Looked up from germline, CDR1 is SGHTS and CDR2 is YDEGEE.